This T cell receptor (beta chain) was sequenced in a study of blood T cell repertoires in COVID-19. Study at large: The United States, Italy and Spain were the sources of the acute and convalescent COVID-19 samples. From T cells, B-cell-depleted T cells, or PBMCs came the material, which was cDNA or gDNA.

Enrollees, roughly 18 to 90 years old, lived in about two dozen US areas. A COVID-19 case was met by exposed participants within 2 weeks before study entry. Only one count was recorded for this clone. Clones were read by immunoSEQ multiplex PCR, and TCRdb kept only the in-frame ones, dropping some. The repertoire consists of 320,000 or so clones, with roughly 85% occurring once and the leading ten covering under 2%. The V gene's germline CDR1 is LGHNA and CDR2 YSLEER. This CDR3 is built from 13 residues. Trimming pared 3 bases from V and 3 bases from J, leaving 8 bases between. Sequences were obtained from PBMCs or T cells enriched from blood (not recorded which). This chain links TRBV4-3 with TRBJ1-1, with D unclear. This TCR came from a woman aged 25 to 39 who had been exposed to COVID-19. CDR3 residues: CASSQSPDTEAFF. The CDR3 DNA follows: TGCGCCAGCAGCCAGTCCCCGGACACTGAAGCTTTCTTT.